This T cell receptor beta chain appears in the sequencing data of a study of cytomegalovirus exposure and HLA in healthy donors. Germline loops: CDR1 SNHLY, CDR2 FYNNEI. The length of the CDR3 is 15 residues. After removal of 6 bases from V and 3 bases from J, the junction contained 9 bases not matched to a gene. PCR employed 60 Vbeta and 13 Jbeta primers. The method was immunoSEQ multiplex PCR; TCRdb's version includes in-frame clones alone and lacks a portion of them. The repertoire holds 130,000 to 150,000 clones, with roughly 80% as singletons. The TCR was taken from a man in his forties in good health and CMV-seropositive. The gene calls are TRBV2 and TRBJ2-3; 7 bases align to TRBD1. The sequencing input was PBMCs. The CDR3: CASSSTGTRTDTQYF. Written as DNA, the CDR3 is TGTGCCAGCAGCTCGACAGGGACGAGGACAGATACGCAGTATTTT.